Presented here are 6 T cell receptor beta chains from one specimen sequenced in a study of blood T cell repertoires in COVID-19. Sequencing used immunoSEQ multiplex PCR; TCRdb keeps in-frame clones, though not all of them. The sample includes roughly 290,000 clones, approximately 84% of them seen just once. Material: peripheral blood. The receptors originated from a young woman who had recovered from COVID-19.

The rearrangement links TRBV13 to TRBJ1-1; a weak D match, TRBD1 (6 bases). This CDR3 is built from 13 residues. The ends were cut back, 5 bases at V and 8 bases at J, with 15 bases in the middle. The V gene's germline CDR1 is PRHDT and CDR2 FYEKMQ (reference sequence). The CDR3 coding sequence is TGTGCCAGCAGCCTTGGGGGGGGCCCAGAAGCTTTCTTT. The encoded protein is CASSLGGGPEAFF.

V gene TRBV25-1 combines with J gene TRBJ1-5, with D perhaps TRBD1 (5 bases). This CDR3 region has 13 residues. Per the germline V gene, CDR1 is MGHDK and CDR2 is SYGVNS. V lost 2 bases and J lost 5, with 7 bases in between. The DNA for the CDR3 is TGTGCCAGCAGTGAACAGGGTGATCAGCCCCAGCATTTT. Residues: CASSEQGDQPQHF.

The chain has TRBV6-5 and TRBJ1-1, with D uncertain. The V gene's germline CDR1 is MNHEY and CDR2 SVGAGI. There are 15 residues in the CDR3. Between the trimmed V and J ends, which lost 8 bases and 0 bases, there was a span of 16 bases. CDR3 in amino acids: CASAGSRIVNTEAFF. The CDR3 DNA is TGTGCCAGCGCCGGGAGCCGAATCGTGAACACTGAAGCTTTCTTT.

This clone was counted a single time. The rearrangement joins TRBV4-1 to TRBJ2-5, with D tentatively TRBD1 (6 bases). Germline V gene data show CDR1 as MGHRA and CDR2 as YSYEKL. Deletions cut 3 bases from V and 4 bases from J, with 18 bases between. The CDR3 has 16 residues. The CDR3: CASSQPGDNWRETQYF. The CDR3 coding sequence is TGCGCCAGCAGCCAGCCAGGGGACAACTGGAGAGAGACCCAGTACTTC.

The chain links TRBV7-2 to TRBJ1-5; no clear D gene. In germline, CDR1 is SGHTA, CDR2 FQGNSA. This CDR3 is 13 amino acids long. Trimming left V 8 bases short and J 3 bases short, with 11 bases between. The CDR3 bases are TGTGCCAGCCATGCAGGCTACAATCAGCCCCAGCATTTT. Translated, it gives CASHAGYNQPQHF.

V and J are TRBV6-6 and TRBJ2-7; TRBD2 agrees at 7 bases. The CDR3 is 15 amino acids. The germline V gene has CDR1 MNHNY and CDR2 SVGAGI (reference sequence). J gave up 4 bases and V 0 bases, and 6 bases lay outside the gene matches. The chain's CDR3 is CASSYSGGGGYEQYF. CDR3 DNA: TGTGCCAGCAGTTACTCGGGCGGGGGAGGGTACGAGCAGTACTTC.